This T cell receptor beta chain was recovered during a study of blood T cell repertoires in COVID-19. Background on the study: Material from acute and convalescent COVID-19 was sourced from the United States, Italy and Spain. In each case, the material was cDNA or gDNA derived from T cells, B-cell-depleted T cells, or PBMCs.

The Seattle site enrolled patients during active infection and followed them longitudinally. Trimming took 0 bases from V and 0 from J; bases not matched to a gene: 6. This CDR3 region has 17 residues. Germline V gene lookup returns CDR1 LNHNV and CDR2 YYDKDF (reference sequence). Authors' analysis steps: Reference gene primer amplification gave estimated nucleated cell counts. Profiling relied on immunoSEQ multiplex PCR, and the TCRdb table lists in-frame clones only, not all of them. The V and J calls and the clone size are those of that table, but D and trimming were determined from the DNA. Found here are 310,000 or so clones, roughly 87% of them singletons; the top ten hold 9.9%.

The chain couples TRBV15 to TRBJ2-7, with 9 bases aligning to TRBD1. The material sequenced was peripheral blood. This receptor was identified in a man in his thirties or forties with COVID-19, enrolled during active disease. For the CDR3, the DNA is TGTGCCACCAGCAGAGATCGACAGGGGGTCATCTCCTACGAGCAGTACTTC. Translation: CATSRDRQGVISYEQYF.